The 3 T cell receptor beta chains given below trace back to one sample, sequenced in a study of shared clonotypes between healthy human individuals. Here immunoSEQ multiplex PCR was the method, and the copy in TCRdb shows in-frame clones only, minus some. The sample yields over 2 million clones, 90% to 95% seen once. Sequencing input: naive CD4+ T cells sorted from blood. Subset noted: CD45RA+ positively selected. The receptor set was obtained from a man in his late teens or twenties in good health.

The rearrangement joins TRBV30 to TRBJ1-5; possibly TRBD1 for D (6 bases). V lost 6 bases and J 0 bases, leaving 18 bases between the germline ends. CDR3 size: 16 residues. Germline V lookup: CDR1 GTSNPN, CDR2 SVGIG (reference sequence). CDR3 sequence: CACTQQGGFSNQPQHF. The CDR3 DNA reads TGTGCCTGCACTCAACAGGGTGGATTTAGCAATCAGCCCCAGCATTTT.

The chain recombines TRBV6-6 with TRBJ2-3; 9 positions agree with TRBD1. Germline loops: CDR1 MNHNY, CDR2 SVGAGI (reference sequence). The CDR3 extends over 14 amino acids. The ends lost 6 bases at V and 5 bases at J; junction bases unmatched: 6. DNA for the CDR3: TGTGCCAGCAGCCAAAGGACAGGGGTAGATACGCAGTATTTT. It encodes CASSQRTGVDTQYF.

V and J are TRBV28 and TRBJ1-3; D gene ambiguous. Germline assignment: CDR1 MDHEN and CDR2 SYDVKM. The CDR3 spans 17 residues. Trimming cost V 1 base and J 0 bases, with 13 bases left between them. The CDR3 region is CASSLFSTVLSGNTIYF. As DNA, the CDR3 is TGTGCCAGCAGTTTATTCTCCACAGTCCTCTCTGGAAACACCATATATTTT.